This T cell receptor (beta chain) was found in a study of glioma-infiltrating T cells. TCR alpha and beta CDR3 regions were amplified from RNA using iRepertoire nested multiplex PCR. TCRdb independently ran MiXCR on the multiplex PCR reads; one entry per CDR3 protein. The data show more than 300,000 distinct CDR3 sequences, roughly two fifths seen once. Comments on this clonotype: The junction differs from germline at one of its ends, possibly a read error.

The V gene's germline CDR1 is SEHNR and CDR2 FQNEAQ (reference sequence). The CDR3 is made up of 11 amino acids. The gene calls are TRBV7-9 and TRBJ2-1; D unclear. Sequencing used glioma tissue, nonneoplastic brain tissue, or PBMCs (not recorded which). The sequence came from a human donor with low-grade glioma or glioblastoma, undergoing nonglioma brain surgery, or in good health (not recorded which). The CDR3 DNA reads TGTGCCAGCAGCCGACACAATGAGCAGTTATTC. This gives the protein CASSRHNEQLF.